The rows below give T cell receptor beta chains drawn from one sample of a study of T cell responses to AZD1222 COVID-19 vaccine. The repertoire was sequenced with immunoSEQ multiplex PCR; TCRdb's copy has only in-frame clones and lacks some. The data hold roughly 140,000 clones, with around 88% observed a single time. The source was peripheral blood, collected on day 0 of MenACWY control vaccination. The receptors derive from an adult in good health. CDR3s include the opening cysteine and the closing phenylalanine or tryptophan. Fields, in order: D gene, CDR3 length, clone size, J gene, V gene, CDR3 DNA, CDR3 protein. A D gene is named only where the DNA matches it firmly. Size values are once, few and many counts, or a class for expanded clones, and some rows have none.

D gene: TRBD1
CDR3 length: 13
clone size: .
J gene: TRBJ1-4
V gene: TRBV27
CDR3 DNA: TGTGCCGACAGGGCGACAACTAATGAAAAACTGTTTTTT
CDR3 protein: CADRATTNEKLFF

D gene: .
CDR3 length: 15
clone size: .
J gene: TRBJ1-2
V gene: TRBV18
CDR3 DNA: TGTGCCAGCTCAATAGGGACCGACACCGGTTATGGCTACACCTTC
CDR3 protein: CASSIGTDTGYGYTF

D gene: .
CDR3 length: 14
clone size: .
J gene: TRBJ2-7
V gene: TRBV7-2
CDR3 DNA: TGTGCCAGCAGCTTAGGGTGGTCGGGGGACGAGCAGTACTTC
CDR3 protein: CASSLGWSGDEQYF

D gene: .
CDR3 length: 15
clone size: .
J gene: TRBJ1-4
V gene: TRBV19
CDR3 DNA: TGTGCCAGTAGTATTTTCGGCAACGCAGAGGAAAAACTGTTTTTT
CDR3 protein: CASSIFGNAEEKLFF

D gene: .
CDR3 length: 11
clone size: .
J gene: TRBJ2-5
V gene: TRBV11-3
CDR3 DNA: TGTGCCAGCAGCCAACAAGAGACCCAGTACTTC
CDR3 protein: CASSQQETQYF

D gene: .
CDR3 length: 12
clone size: .
J gene: TRBJ2-5
V gene: TRBV7-2
CDR3 DNA: TGTGCCAGCACCCCCGGGCTGGAGACCCAGTACTTC
CDR3 protein: CASTPGLETQYF

D gene: TRBD1
CDR3 length: 15
clone size: .
J gene: TRBJ1-1
V gene: TRBV28
CDR3 DNA: TGTGCCAGCAGTTTAGCTGGACAGGGGGGCACTGAAGCTTTCTTT
CDR3 protein: CASSLAGQGGTEAFF

D gene: .
CDR3 length: 15
clone size: .
J gene: TRBJ2-7
V gene: TRBV14
CDR3 DNA: TGTGCCAGCAGCCAAGGGCTGCGGGGCTCCTACGAGCAGTACTTC
CDR3 protein: CASSQGLRGSYEQYF

D gene: .
CDR3 length: 13
clone size: .
J gene: TRBJ1-5
V gene: TRBV6-1
CDR3 DNA: TGTGCCAGCAGTGAAACAGAAGGTCAGCCCCAGCATTTT
CDR3 protein: CASSETEGQPQHF

D gene: .
CDR3 length: 13
clone size: few
J gene: TRBJ1-2
V gene: TRBV7-9
CDR3 DNA: TGTGCCAGCAGCTTGGAAGGGATTGATGGCTACACCTTC
CDR3 protein: CASSLEGIDGYTF

D gene: .
CDR3 length: 15
clone size: .
J gene: TRBJ2-1
V gene: TRBV7-3
CDR3 DNA: TGTGCCAGCAGCTTAACCCCCCCGGCTCCCAATGAGCAGTTCTTC
CDR3 protein: CASSLTPPAPNEQFF

D gene: .
CDR3 length: 14
clone size: .
J gene: TRBJ1-3
V gene: TRBV7-9
CDR3 DNA: TGTGCCAGCAGCCCGAGCGTCTCTGGAAACACCATATATTTT
CDR3 protein: CASSPSVSGNTIYF

D gene: .
CDR3 length: 14
clone size: .
J gene: TRBJ2-5
V gene: TRBV20-1
CDR3 DNA: TGCAGTGCCAGTGGAAGGGGGAACCAAGAGACCCAGTACTTC
CDR3 protein: CSASGRGNQETQYF

D gene: TRBD2
CDR3 length: 16
clone size: once
J gene: TRBJ2-7
V gene: TRBV4-1
CDR3 DNA: TGCGCCAGCAGCGTAAGGGTTGGAGCGGGAACCTACGAGCAGTACTTC
CDR3 protein: CASSVRVGAGTYEQYF

D gene: .
CDR3 length: 15
clone size: .
J gene: TRBJ1-1
V gene: TRBV30
CDR3 DNA: TGTGCCTGGAAGGGACATCTCTCCTTGGTCACTGAAGCTTTCTTT
CDR3 protein: CAWKGHLSLVTEAFF

D gene: .
CDR3 length: 12
clone size: .
J gene: TRBJ2-1
V gene: TRBV2
CDR3 DNA: TGTGCCAGCATGGGACCCTCCAATGAGCAGTTCTTC
CDR3 protein: CASMGPSNEQFF

D gene: .
CDR3 length: 15
clone size: .
J gene: TRBJ1-1
V gene: TRBV30
CDR3 DNA: TGTGCCTGGAGGGGCAGGGGAGGGATGAACACTGAAGCTTTCTTT
CDR3 protein: CAWRGRGGMNTEAFF

D gene: TRBD2
CDR3 length: 17
clone size: .
J gene: TRBJ2-3
V gene: TRBV7-9
CDR3 DNA: TGTGCCAGCAGCTTAGAAGTGACTAGCAGTTTCACAGATACGCAGTATTTT
CDR3 protein: CASSLEVTSSFTDTQYF

D gene: .
CDR3 length: 14
clone size: .
J gene: TRBJ2-6
V gene: TRBV7-3
CDR3 DNA: TGTGCCAGCAGCTTACTCCCTGGGGCCAACGTCCTGACTTTC
CDR3 protein: CASSLLPGANVLTF

D gene: .
CDR3 length: 13
clone size: few
J gene: TRBJ1-5
V gene: TRBV5-1
CDR3 DNA: TGCGCCAGCAGCCCGGGACAACATCAGCCCCAGCATTTT
CDR3 protein: CASSPGQHQPQHF

D gene: .
CDR3 length: 15
clone size: .
J gene: TRBJ1-1
V gene: TRBV10-3
CDR3 DNA: TGTGCCATCAGTGAGTCGGCAGGCTGGAACACTGAAGCTTTCTTT
CDR3 protein: CAISESAGWNTEAFF

D gene: TRBD1
CDR3 length: 14
clone size: .
J gene: TRBJ1-2
V gene: TRBV6-1
CDR3 DNA: TGTGCCAGCAGTGAAGCGGGACAGGGCTATGGCTACACCTTC
CDR3 protein: CASSEAGQGYGYTF

D gene: TRBD1
CDR3 length: 14
clone size: .
J gene: TRBJ1-1
V gene: TRBV25-1
CDR3 DNA: TGTGCCAGCACCTCGAGGACAGGGGGCACTGAAGCTTTCTTT
CDR3 protein: CASTSRTGGTEAFF

D gene: .
CDR3 length: 16
clone size: .
J gene: TRBJ2-1
V gene: TRBV7-2
CDR3 DNA: TGTGCCAGCAGCTTGTCGGGACTCTCCTTTTACAATGAGCAGTTCTTC
CDR3 protein: CASSLSGLSFYNEQFF

D gene: .
CDR3 length: 14
clone size: .
J gene: TRBJ2-3
V gene: TRBV18
CDR3 DNA: TGTGCCAGCTCACGGGGGCTAGCGCCGGATACGCAGTATTTT
CDR3 protein: CASSRGLAPDTQYF

D gene: TRBD1
CDR3 length: 15
clone size: .
J gene: TRBJ1-3
V gene: TRBV5-1
CDR3 DNA: TGCGCCAGCAGCTTGGAGGGACAGGAGGGAAACACCATATATTTT
CDR3 protein: CASSLEGQEGNTIYF

D gene: .
CDR3 length: 13
clone size: .
J gene: TRBJ1-4
V gene: TRBV2
CDR3 DNA: TGTGCCAGCAAAGGCCAACTTAATGAAAAACTGTTTTTT
CDR3 protein: CASKGQLNEKLFF

D gene: TRBD1
CDR3 length: 12
clone size: .
J gene: TRBJ1-2
V gene: TRBV25-1
CDR3 DNA: TGTGCCACCAGGACAGGGACCTATGGCTACACCTTC
CDR3 protein: CATRTGTYGYTF

D gene: TRBD2
CDR3 length: 15
clone size: .
J gene: TRBJ2-1
V gene: TRBV19
CDR3 DNA: TGTGCCAGTAGTATCTCGGCTAGCGGGAAATATGAGCAGTTCTTC
CDR3 protein: CASSISASGKYEQFF

D gene: .
CDR3 length: 14
clone size: .
J gene: TRBJ1-1
V gene: TRBV7-2
CDR3 DNA: TGTGCCAGCAGCTTAGTGCCAGGGAGGACTGAAGCTTTCTTT
CDR3 protein: CASSLVPGRTEAFF

D gene: .
CDR3 length: 12
clone size: .
J gene: TRBJ1-1
V gene: TRBV6-2/TRBV6-3
CDR3 DNA: TGTGCCAGCAGTTACTCTCGGGTTATGGCTTTCTTT
CDR3 protein: CASSYSRVMAFF

D gene: .
CDR3 length: 15
clone size: .
J gene: TRBJ2-1
V gene: TRBV5-4
CDR3 DNA: TGTGCCAGCAGCCCCCTGGGTAGCCGGCTCTATGAGCAGTTCTTC
CDR3 protein: CASSPLGSRLYEQFF

D gene: .
CDR3 length: 17
clone size: once
J gene: TRBJ1-3
V gene: TRBV10-3
CDR3 DNA: TGTGCCACCCTATACAGAGCCGAAAGGAGCGGAGGAAACACCATATATTTT
CDR3 protein: CATLYRAERSGGNTIYF

D gene: .
CDR3 length: 12
clone size: .
J gene: TRBJ1-5
V gene: TRBV24-1
CDR3 DNA: TGTGCCACCAGTGATAGCGGTCAGCCCCAGCATTTT
CDR3 protein: CATSDSGQPQHF

D gene: .
CDR3 length: 14
clone size: .
J gene: TRBJ1-4
V gene: TRBV7-9
CDR3 DNA: TGTGCCAGCAGCTTAATTAGGCCCGGTGAAAAACTGTTTTTT
CDR3 protein: CASSLIRPGEKLFF

D gene: .
CDR3 length: 13
clone size: .
J gene: TRBJ1-2
V gene: TRBV11-2
CDR3 DNA: TGTGCCAGCAGCCATCGACAGGACGGGGGCTACACCTTC
CDR3 protein: CASSHRQDGGYTF

D gene: .
CDR3 length: 13
clone size: few
J gene: TRBJ1-1
V gene: TRBV2
CDR3 DNA: TGTGCCAGCAGTGTGGACGGTCGGATTGAAGCTTTCTTT
CDR3 protein: CASSVDGRIEAFF

D gene: .
CDR3 length: 16
clone size: .
J gene: TRBJ1-6
V gene: TRBV28
CDR3 DNA: TGTGCCAGCAGTTTTCTCGGCAGGGGTTATAATTCACCCCTCCACTTT
CDR3 protein: CASSFLGRGYNSPLHF

D gene: .
CDR3 length: 16
clone size: .
J gene: TRBJ2-2
V gene: TRBV14
CDR3 DNA: TGTGCCAGCAGCCAAGGGGGCTTTATATACACCGGGGAGCTGTTTTTT
CDR3 protein: CASSQGGFIYTGELFF

D gene: TRBD2
CDR3 length: 16
clone size: once
J gene: TRBJ2-1
V gene: TRBV11-3
CDR3 DNA: TGTGCCAGCAGCTTGGGGACTAGCGTATACTACAATGAGCAGTTCTTC
CDR3 protein: CASSLGTSVYYNEQFF

D gene: TRBD1
CDR3 length: 15
clone size: few
J gene: TRBJ2-7
V gene: TRBV7-3
CDR3 DNA: TGTGCCAGCAGCCTGGGACAGGGGTTAAGTTACGAGCAGTACTTC
CDR3 protein: CASSLGQGLSYEQYF

D gene: TRBD1
CDR3 length: 15
clone size: .
J gene: TRBJ2-1
V gene: TRBV9
CDR3 DNA: TGTGCCAGCAGCTCTGCGAAGGGGGCTTACAATGAGCAGTTCTTC
CDR3 protein: CASSSAKGAYNEQFF

D gene: .
CDR3 length: 15
clone size: .
J gene: TRBJ2-2
V gene: TRBV6-5
CDR3 DNA: TGTGCCAGCAGTTTTCAGGGGGGTCGCTTAGGGGAGCTGTTTTTT
CDR3 protein: CASSFQGGRLGELFF

D gene: .
CDR3 length: 15
clone size: .
J gene: TRBJ2-1
V gene: TRBV30
CDR3 DNA: TGTGCCTGGGTTCGGGGACCCAAGGCGGACAATGAGCAGTTCTTC
CDR3 protein: CAWVRGPKADNEQFF

D gene: .
CDR3 length: 12
clone size: .
J gene: TRBJ2-3
V gene: TRBV28
CDR3 DNA: TGTGCCAGCACCACAACTCGTGATACGCAGTATTTT
CDR3 protein: CASTTTRDTQYF

D gene: .
CDR3 length: 15
clone size: .
J gene: TRBJ2-2
V gene: TRBV11-1
CDR3 DNA: TGTGCCAGCAGCTACCAAATATCAAACACCGGGGAGCTGTTTTTT
CDR3 protein: CASSYQISNTGELFF

D gene: .
CDR3 length: 16
clone size: few
J gene: TRBJ2-1
V gene: TRBV21-1
CDR3 DNA: TGTGCCAGCAGCCCAGGCGAGGGCCCACGGGACAGTGAGCAGTTCTTC
CDR3 protein: CASSPGEGPRDSEQFF

D gene: .
CDR3 length: 14
clone size: .
J gene: TRBJ2-3
V gene: TRBV6-5
CDR3 DNA: TGTGCCAGCAGCAGGGATAGAAGCACAGATACGCAGTATTTT
CDR3 protein: CASSRDRSTDTQYF